These 10 T cell receptor beta chains were sequenced from one sample in a study of T cells in narcolepsy. Assay: immunoSEQ multiplex PCR; the TCRdb copy retains only in-frame clones and omits some. The table includes around 30,000 clones, about four fifths detected once. Specimen: CD45RA- memory CD4+ T cells from PBMCs. The receptors were sampled from a human donor with narcolepsy.

This clone occurred a few times. The genes are TRBV6-1 and TRBJ1-5, with D perhaps matching TRBD1 (6 bases). The germline CDR1 and CDR2 sequences are MNHNS and SASEGT. The CDR3 spans 15 residues. V was trimmed by 6 bases and J by 7 bases, leaving 19 bases between them. The CDR3 reads CASSWDLQGGQPQHF. The DNA for the CDR3 is TGTGCCAGCAGCTGGGATTTACAAGGGGGACAGCCCCAGCATTTT.

This clone has just a few counts. J is TRBJ2-2 and V is TRBV19; D not certain. Trimming took off 5 bases at V and 4 bases at J, with 8 bases between the two ends. The CDR3 is made up of 13 amino acids. The germline CDR1 and CDR2 sequences are LNHDA and SQIVND (reference sequence). In nucleotides, the CDR3 is TGTGCCAGTAGTCCCACGCGCACCGGGGAGCTGTTTTTT. It is translated as CASSPTRTGELFF.

Comments on this clone: Compared with germline, one end of the junction differs, possibly owing to a read error. The V and J genes are TRBV19 and TRBJ1-2; 10 bases match TRBD1. Germline lookup yields CDR1 LNHDA and CDR2 SQIVND (reference sequence). The CDR3 length is 15 residues. The chain's CDR3 is CASSVDRGRTYGYTF. CDR3 sequence (DNA): TGTGCCAGTAGTGTAGACAGGGGGCGCACCTATGGCTACACCTTC.

V is TRBV12-5 and J is TRBJ2-5, with D perhaps assigned TRBD1 or TRBD2 (5 bases each). The J call is uncertain, as TRBJ2-7 better fits the DNA end. This CDR3 contains 13 residues. The V gene's germline CDR1 is LGHNT and CDR2 FRNRAP. The CDR3, as DNA: TGTGCTAGTGGCCGGGACCAAACCTACGAGCAGTACTTC. Residues: CASGRDQTYEQYF.

V gene TRBV29-1 combines with J gene TRBJ2-7; TRBD1 aligns across 9 bases. Germline V gives CDR1 SQVTM, CDR2 ANQGSEA. The CDR3 length is 16 residues. V dropped 6 bases and J dropped 1; count of bases not matched to a gene: 13. CDR3 in DNA: TGCAGCGTCCAAGGGACAGGGAAATTCTTATCCTACGAGCAGTACTTC. As protein: CSVQGTGKFLSYEQYF.

CDR3 sequence (DNA): TGTGCCAGCTCACCCGGGACAGGGGACCCCTACGAGCAGTACTTC. As protein: CASSPGTGDPYEQYF. The chain carries TRBV18 and TRBJ2-7; the match to TRBD1 covers 10 bases. Trimming removed 3 bases from V and 2 bases from J; junction bases left unmatched: 4. Per germline, CDR1 KGHSH and CDR2 LQKENI. This CDR3 region has 15 residues.

The V and J genes are TRBV7-9 and TRBJ2-7; D possibly corresponds to TRBD1 (6 bases). Deletions cut 6 bases from V and 6 bases from J, with 21 bases between. Germline V gene lookup returns CDR1 SEHNR and CDR2 FQNEAQ (reference sequence). The CDR3 runs to 15 residues. For the CDR3, the DNA is TGTGCCAGCAGTCTAGGCTGGGGGCAAGAAAGCGAGCAGTACTTC. Its protein product is CASSLGWGQESEQYF.

The gene calls are TRBV9 and TRBJ1-6; 9 bases map to TRBD1. The CDR3 spans 14 residues. Germline V gives CDR1 SGDLS, CDR2 YYNGEE. V shed 3 bases, J shed 7 bases, and the junction held 2 bases outside the gene matches. The CDR3 region is CASSEGTGNSPLHF. The CDR3, as DNA: TGTGCCAGCAGCGAGGGGACAGGGAATTCACCCCTCCACTTT.

The CDR3 DNA reads as TGTGCCAGCAGCTTGGTTAATTCACCCCTCCACTTT. Translating gives CASSLVNSPLHF. J is TRBJ1-6 and V is TRBV5-6; D is ambiguous. Trimming stripped 0 bases from V and 6 bases from J, with 1 base between. This CDR3 has 12 amino acids. Germline V gives CDR1 SGHDT, CDR2 YYEEEE.

The chain is built from TRBV10-3 and TRBJ1-1; 7 bases line up with TRBD1. After removal of 6 bases from V and 0 bases from J, the junction contained 7 bases not matched to a gene. The CDR3 is made up of 15 amino acids. In germline, CDR1 is ENHRY, CDR2 SYGVKD. The CDR3 DNA is TGTGCCATCAGATTCGACAGGGCCATGAACACTGAAGCTTTCTTT. Its translation is CAIRFDRAMNTEAFF.